These 26 T cell receptor beta chains originate from one sample sequenced in a study of T cell repertoires and HLA-DP antigens. Some clones are missing from TCRdb's copy, which holds only in-frame ones; the method was immunoSEQ multiplex PCR. The sample contains over 100,000 clones, 80% to 95% of which appear only once. These receptors have no known antigen. The sequenced material came from CD4+ T cells from PBMCs. The receptors shown here come from a woman under 30 in good health and CMV-seronegative.

Here the CDR3 DNA reads TGTGCCAGCAGCTTGGGGCAGGGGACGGGGGAGCTGTTTTTT. It yields the protein CASSLGQGTGELFF. V and J are TRBV7-6 and TRBJ2-2, with D possibly being TRBD1 (6 bases). Germline-derived CDR1 and CDR2 are SGHVS and FNYEAQ. Trimming stripped 3 bases from V and 8 bases from J, with 13 bases between. The CDR3 covers 14 residues.

The chain joins TRBV6-5 to TRBJ1-1, with D uncertain. With 7 bases removed from V and 0 bases from J, the gap between germline ends came to 12 bases. Germline CDR1 reads MNHEY; CDR2 reads SVGAGI. This CDR3 is 14 amino acids long. CDR3 in amino acids: CASTPDVLNTEAFF. Written as DNA, the CDR3 is TGTGCCAGCACCCCGGACGTACTGAACACTGAAGCTTTCTTT.

The V gene is TRBV27, the J gene TRBJ1-1, with 8 bases matching TRBD1. In germline, CDR1 is MNHEY, CDR2 SMNVEV (reference sequence). The CDR3 is 15 amino acids. V shed 6 bases, J shed 4 bases, and the junction held 10 bases outside the gene matches. This CDR3 is CASRTQGAVGTEAFF. Written as DNA, the CDR3 is TGTGCCAGCAGAACCCAGGGGGCGGTGGGCACTGAAGCTTTCTTT.

This chain connects TRBV6-6 to TRBJ2-2, with 7 bases that match TRBD2. Trimming cost V 5 bases and J 6 bases; bases outside gene matches: 9. This CDR3 spans 15 amino acids. Germline V gene sequence: CDR1 MNHNY, CDR2 SVGAGI (reference sequence). CDR3 amino acids: CASSTRTRGPGELFF. DNA of the CDR3: TGTGCCAGCAGTACTAGGACTAGAGGGCCCGGGGAGCTGTTTTTT.

The V and J genes are TRBV5-4 and TRBJ2-1; a possible D gene is TRBD1 (5 bases). Germline V gene sequence: CDR1 SGHNT, CDR2 YYREEE (reference sequence). The CDR3 extends over 16 amino acids. V gave up 7 bases and J gave up 0 bases, with 17 bases separating them. CDR3 DNA sequence: TGTGCCAGCGTCTCAGGGTCTTTGGGCTCCTACAATGAGCAGTTCTTC. Protein sequence: CASVSGSLGSYNEQFF.

This chain connects TRBV7-2 to TRBJ2-1, with TRBD2 identical over 12 bases. V lost 1 base to trimming and J lost 5 bases; unmatched junction nucleotides: 6. CDR1 and CDR2 (germline): SGHTA, FQGNSA. The CDR3 has 17 residues. CDR3 in DNA: TGTGCCAGCAGCTTAGGGAGACTAGCGGGGGACAACAATGAGCAGTTCTTC. The encoded protein is CASSLGRLAGDNNEQFF.

The sample holds one count of this clone. The CDR3 is CASGPVGPDTQYF. The CDR3 DNA sequence: TGTGCTAGTGGTCCGGTGGGACCAGATACGCAGTATTTT. The V call is TRBV12-5, the J call TRBJ2-3; either TRBD1 or TRBD2 may supply D (5 bases each). V gave up 5 bases and J gave up 4 bases, with 10 bases separating them. This CDR3 is built from 13 residues. CDR1 LGHNT and CDR2 FRNRAP come from the germline V gene.

Notes on this clone: The sample has other DNA sequences that encode this CDR3 too. V gene TRBV25-1 combines with J gene TRBJ2-5; TRBD1 aligns across 7 bases. There are 14 residues in the CDR3. Per germline, CDR1 MGHDK and CDR2 SYGVNS. After removal of 4 bases from V and 1 base from J, the junction contained 3 bases not matched to a gene. The CDR3 DNA follows: TGTGCCAGCAGTGCTTGGGACAGCCAAGAGACCCAGTACTTC. It encodes CASSAWDSQETQYF.

The rearrangement uses TRBV19 and TRBJ1-2, with D possibly being TRBD1 (6 bases). The CDR3 has 15 residues. V was clipped by 5 bases and J by 7 bases, with 20 bases between them. Germline V lookup: CDR1 LNHDA, CDR2 SQIVND (reference sequence). The CDR3, as DNA: TGTGCCAGTAGTCCCTACCTCGGGACAAGGGTTGGCTACACCTTC. Its translation is CASSPYLGTRVGYTF.

CDR3 nucleotide sequence: TGTGCCAGCAGCCGAACGGACCGGAACACTGAAGCTTTCTTT. The encoded protein is CASSRTDRNTEAFF. The gene calls are TRBV11-2 and TRBJ1-1; D ambiguous. V lost 5 bases to trimming and J lost 1 base, with 11 bases between them. The V gene's germline CDR1 is SGHAT and CDR2 FQNNGV. The CDR3 is 14 amino acids.

The genes are TRBV7-2 and TRBJ2-1, with D possibly being TRBD1 (5 bases). The ends were cut back, 1 base at V and 6 bases at J, with 13 bases in the middle. Germline CDR1 reads SGHTA; CDR2 reads FQGNSA. There are 15 residues in the CDR3. This CDR3 is CASSLVALRGNEQFF. In nucleotides, the CDR3 is TGTGCCAGCAGCTTAGTGGCGCTTAGGGGCAATGAGCAGTTCTTC.

V usage is TRBV7-2 and J usage is TRBJ2-3; 10 nucleotides line up with TRBD2. This CDR3 is built from 16 residues. Trimming at V came to 1 base and at J to 2 bases, leaving 3 bases not matched to a gene. The germline V gene encodes CDR1 SGHTA and CDR2 FQGNSA. CDR3 residues: CASSLGLAGATDTQYF. DNA of the CDR3: TGTGCCAGCAGCTTAGGCCTAGCGGGGGCCACAGATACGCAGTATTTT.

This sequence joins TRBV28 and TRBJ1-2; TRBD1 agrees at 8 bases. Germline lookup yields CDR1 MDHEN and CDR2 SYDVKM. The J segment lost 8 bases and the V segment lost 6 bases, leaving 11 bases of the junction unmatched. This CDR3 region has 14 residues. CDR3 residues: CASSTGAGGLGYTF. As DNA, the CDR3 is TGTGCCAGCAGCACAGGGGCAGGGGGCTTAGGCTACACCTTC.

The chain carries TRBV7-9 and TRBJ2-7, with 11 positions matching TRBD2. Germline CDR1 is SEHNR and CDR2 is FQNEAQ (reference sequence). CDR3 length: 14 residues. Trimming at V came to 5 bases and at J to 7 bases, leaving 7 bases not matched to a gene. CDR3 region: CASSQGLAAEEQYF. The CDR3 nucleotides are TGTGCCAGCAGCCAGGGACTAGCGGCAGAGGAGCAGTACTTC.

The J gene is TRBJ2-7, the V gene TRBV7-2, with 10 bases fitting TRBD1. The V gene end was trimmed by 5 bases and the J gene end by 1 base; junction bases not matched to a gene: 11. Germline CDR1 is SGHTA and CDR2 is FQGNSA. This CDR3 is built from 17 residues. The chain's CDR3 is CASSPTGGGTISYEQYF. In nucleotides, the CDR3 is TGTGCCAGCAGCCCGACAGGGGGCGGGACTATATCCTACGAGCAGTACTTC.

The chain links TRBV27 to TRBJ2-7; weak D call: TRBD1 (5 bases). The CDR3 has 14 amino acids. The germline CDR1 and CDR2 sequences are MNHEY and SMNVEV (reference sequence). V dropped 3 bases and J dropped 0 bases, with 9 bases sitting between them. CDR3 nucleotides: TGTGCCAGCAGTTTTACAGGTCGCTCCTACGAGCAGTACTTC. Encoded protein: CASSFTGRSYEQYF.

The J gene is TRBJ1-2, the V gene TRBV19; unclear D gene. Germline CDR1 is LNHDA and CDR2 is SQIVND (reference sequence). The CDR3 has 13 residues. The V and J ends lost 4 bases and 2 bases respectively, with 8 bases between them. Written as DNA, the CDR3 is TGTGCCAGTAGTACCCGACTGAACTATGGCTACACCTTC. This translates into CASSTRLNYGYTF. Based on the CDR3 plus reference TRBV19 and TRBJ1-2, the full variable domain is DGGITQSPKYLFRKEGQNVTLSCEQNLNHDAMYWYRQDPGQGLRLIYYSQIVNDFQKGDIAEGYSVSREKKESFPLTVTSAQKNPTAFYLCASSTRLNYGYTFGSGTRLTVV.

This clone has a single count. This chain connects TRBV5-6 to TRBJ2-3; either TRBD1 or TRBD2 may supply D (6 bases each). The V gene lost 0 bases and the J gene lost 3 bases, with 14 bases spanning the gap. Germline CDR1 and CDR2: SGHDT and YYEEEE. CDR3 size: 16 residues. CDR3 nucleotides: TGTGCCAGCAGCTTGGGTTGGGGGGCCTTAACAGATACGCAGTATTTT. Translating it yields CASSLGWGALTDTQYF.

The CDR3 nucleotides read TGTGCCAGCTGCACAGCAAACACCGGGGAGCTGTTTTTT. As protein: CASCTANTGELFF. J is TRBJ2-2 and V is TRBV6-5; D not certain. Germline lookup yields CDR1 MNHEY and CDR2 SVGAGI. V was cut by 8 bases and J by 2 bases, with 9 bases left in between. This CDR3 has 13 residues.

This clone was counted a single time. J is TRBJ1-2 and V is TRBV7-2, with D unresolved. The CDR3 totals 14 residues. The V end lost 5 bases, the J end lost 4 bases, and 14 bases lay between the germline ends. Germline CDR1 and CDR2: SGHTA and FQGNSA. CDR3 amino acids: CASSPRVLAYGYTF. In DNA, the CDR3 is TGTGCCAGCAGCCCGAGGGTGTTAGCCTATGGCTACACCTTC. Full variable domain (remainder filled in from reference TRBV7-2 and TRBJ1-2): GAGVSQSPSNKVTEKGKDVELRCDPISGHTALYWYRQSLGQGLEFLIYFQGNSAPDKSGLPSDRFSAERTGGSVSTLTIQRTQQEDSAVYLCASSPRVLAYGYTFGSGTRLTVV.

This chain uses TRBV6-1 with TRBJ2-1; D unclear. The CDR3 contains 13 residues. Trimming pared 5 bases from V and 6 bases from J, leaving 11 bases between. CDR1 is MNHNS, CDR2 SASEGT, per germline. The CDR3 region is CASSKYSTNEQFF. CDR3 DNA: TGTGCCAGCAGTAAATATAGTACCAATGAGCAGTTCTTC.

The chain combines TRBV19 with TRBJ2-5, with D uncertain. The germline V gene encodes CDR1 LNHDA and CDR2 SQIVND (reference sequence). There are 15 residues in the CDR3. Deletions cut 4 bases from V and 0 bases from J, with 12 bases between. The CDR3, as DNA: TGTGCCAGTAGTACCGGAGAGAAGCACCAAGAGACCCAGTACTTC. It specifies CASSTGEKHQETQYF.

The chain recombines TRBV5-5 with TRBJ1-6, with a weak D call TRBD1 (5 bases). The germline gives CDR1 SGHKS, CDR2 YYEKEE (reference sequence). The CDR3 is 15 amino acids. Deletions cut 4 bases from V and 4 bases from J, with 12 bases between. The CDR3 spells CASSPEGWYNSPLHF. The CDR3 coding sequence is TGTGCCAGCAGCCCGGAGGGGTGGTATAATTCACCCCTCCACTTT.

The rearrangement uses TRBV29-1 and TRBJ2-4, with D possibly TRBD1 on 6 matching bases. V was clipped by 0 bases and J by 3 bases, with 18 bases between them. Germline CDR1 SQVTM, CDR2 ANQGSEA. There are 17 residues in the CDR3. DNA of the CDR3: TGCAGCGTTGAAGATTGGGGCCTAGGGGGTGGCAAAAACATTCAGTACTTC. It encodes CSVEDWGLGGGKNIQYF.

The rearrangement links TRBV19 to TRBJ2-6; no clear D gene. The V gene lost 2 bases and the J gene lost 0 bases, with 8 bases spanning the gap. This CDR3 comprises 16 residues. The germline V gene has CDR1 LNHDA and CDR2 SQIVND (reference sequence). The CDR3 nucleotides read TGTGCCAGTAGTATACCGACGGGCTCTGGGGCCAACGTCCTGACTTTC. Encoded protein: CASSIPTGSGANVLTF.

As for this clone: One end of the junction is discordant with germline, which a read error may explain. This chain uses TRBV7-7 with TRBJ2-3; D is perhaps TRBD2 (5 bases). Germline CDR1 is SSHAT and CDR2 is FNYEAQ (reference sequence). This CDR3 has 16 residues. The CDR3 reads CASSLGLGISADTQYF. The CDR3 bases are TGTGCTAGCAGCTTGGGTCTGGGGATTAGCGCAGATACGCAGTATTTT. The full variable domain, with the rest looked up from reference TRBV7-7 and TRBJ2-3, is GAGVSQSPRYKVTKRGQDVTLRCDPISSHATLYWYQQALGQGPEFLTYFNYEAQPDKSGLPSDRFSAERPEGSISTLTIQRTEQRDSAMYRCASSLGLGISADTQYFGPGTRLTVL.